The 24 T cell receptor beta chains reported below all come from one sample, sequenced in a study of cytomegalovirus exposure and HLA in healthy donors. 13 Jbeta primers and 60 Vbeta primers were used for the PCR. Data came from immunoSEQ multiplex PCR; TCRdb stores just in-frame clones and leaves some out. The repertoire holds under 150,000 clones, with around 79% as singletons. The sample consisted of PBMCs. The receptor source for this set is a female donor in good health and CMV-seronegative.

This chain connects TRBV11-3 to TRBJ2-3; a weak D match, TRBD2 (6 bases). Germline V gene lookup returns CDR1 SGHNT and CDR2 YENEEA. V shed 3 bases and J shed 4 bases, with 11 bases lying between them. CDR3 length: 14 amino acids. The CDR3 DNA is TGTGCCAGCAGCTTGGCGGGGTTTCCAGATACGCAGTATTTT. This translates into CASSLAGFPDTQYF.

This clone was recorded a few times. This sequence joins TRBV2 and TRBJ1-5, with 8 bases aligning to TRBD1. The CDR3 has 15 amino acids. Looked up from germline, CDR1 is SNHLY and CDR2 is FYNNEI. Trimming took 5 bases from V and 3 from J; bases not matched to a gene: 6. CDR3 protein: CASSYEDRANQPQHF. The CDR3, as DNA: TGTGCCAGCAGTTATGAGGACAGGGCCAATCAGCCCCAGCATTTT.

The rearrangement uses TRBV30 and TRBJ2-5; no clear D gene. This CDR3 has 11 amino acids. CDR1 is GTSNPN and CDR2 is SVGIG in the germline V gene (reference sequence). Trimming took 4 bases from V and 5 from J, leaving 8 bases between them. The CDR3 sequence is CAWIAPETQYF. CDR3 in DNA: TGTGCCTGGATCGCGCCGGAGACCCAGTACTTC.

The rearrangement links TRBV6-5 to TRBJ2-5, with a tentative D call TRBD2 (6 bases). CDR1 is MNHEY and CDR2 is SVGAGI in the germline V gene. CDR3 size: 15 residues. Trimming left V 5 bases short and J 0 bases short, with 13 bases between. The CDR3 spells CASSPLRDYQETQYF. The CDR3 DNA reads TGTGCCAGCAGTCCACTAAGGGACTACCAAGAGACCCAGTACTTC.

Only one count was recorded for this clone. The chain is built from TRBV7-9 and TRBJ2-7; possibly TRBD2 for D (6 bases). The CDR3 contains 15 residues. V was trimmed by 2 bases and J by 5 bases, leaving 16 bases between them. CDR1 is SEHNR, CDR2 FQNEAQ, per germline (reference sequence). Here the CDR3 DNA reads TGTGCCAGCAGCTTAATGATGGGGAGGAGGAACGAGCAGTACTTC. As protein: CASSLMMGRRNEQYF.

As concerns this clone: Other DNA sequences of this sample code for an identical CDR3. The chain has TRBV4-3 and TRBJ2-7; D is perhaps TRBD1 (6 bases). This CDR3 has 16 amino acids. CDR1 LGHNA and CDR2 YSLEER come from the germline V gene. Trimming removed 3 bases at V and 2 bases at J, with 17 bases between. The CDR3 sequence is CASSHSATGETYEQYF. In DNA, the CDR3 is TGCGCCAGCAGCCATTCCGCGACAGGTGAGACCTACGAGCAGTACTTC.

With respect to this clone: The same CDR3 arises from other DNA sequences in this sample as well. V usage is TRBV5-4 and J usage is TRBJ2-1; 7 nucleotides match TRBD1. Per germline, CDR1 SGHNT and CDR2 YYREEE (reference sequence). The CDR3 contains 11 residues. V lost 8 bases, J lost 7 bases, and 3 bases stayed unmatched. The CDR3 region has the DNA TGTGCCAGTTACAGGGGAAATGAGCAGTTCTTC. Protein product: CASYRGNEQFF.

This chain connects TRBV5-4 to TRBJ1-6; maybe TRBD1 (6 bases). The V gene's germline CDR1 is SGHNT and CDR2 YYREEE (reference sequence). V was trimmed by 0 bases and J by 7 bases, leaving 8 bases between them. CDR3 size: 14 residues. CDR3 in amino acids: CASSLDRDNSPLHF. CDR3 bases: TGTGCCAGCAGCTTGGACAGGGACAATTCACCCCTCCACTTT. The whole variable domain, remainder taken from reference TRBV5-4 and TRBJ1-6, is ETGVTQSPTHLIKTRGQQVTLRCSSQSGHNTVSWYQQALGQGPQFIFQYYREEENGRGNFPPRFSGLQFPNYSSELNVNALELDDSALYLCASSLDRDNSPLHFGNGTRLTVT.

The chain employs TRBV7-2 and TRBJ1-4, with a possible D match to TRBD1 (6 bases). This CDR3 spans 15 amino acids. In germline, CDR1 is SGHTA, CDR2 FQGNSA. V was shortened by 5 bases and J by 7 bases, with 17 bases between the two germline ends. The CDR3 region is CASSPQQGGSEKLFF. For the CDR3, the DNA is TGTGCCAGCAGCCCTCAACAGGGCGGTTCTGAAAAACTGTTTTTT.

The chain uses TRBV15 and TRBJ2-3, with D possibly matching TRBD2 (5 bases). Germline lookup yields CDR1 LNHNV and CDR2 YYDKDF (reference sequence). This CDR3 contains 15 residues. Trimming took 3 bases from V and 0 from J, leaving 10 bases between them. In nucleotides, the CDR3 is TGTGCCACCAGCAGTTCGGGGTTCAGCACAGATACGCAGTATTTT. It translates to CATSSSGFSTDTQYF.

This clone was observed a handful of times. The V gene is TRBV4-3, the J gene TRBJ1-6, with 7 bases that match TRBD1. Germline-derived CDR1 and CDR2 are LGHNA and YSLEER. V lost 5 bases and J lost 8; bases outside the gene matches: 9. The CDR3 is 15 amino acids. The CDR3 reads CASSVYRGFDSPLHF. The CDR3 DNA reads TGCGCCAGCAGCGTATACAGGGGATTCGATTCACCCCTCCACTTT.

The chain is built from TRBV7-9 and TRBJ2-3; D call uncertain. CDR3 length: 14 amino acids. In germline, CDR1 is SEHNR, CDR2 FQNEAQ (reference sequence). V lost 5 bases and J lost 1, with 10 bases in between. CDR3: CASSPQAGTDTQYF. For the CDR3, the DNA is TGTGCCAGCAGCCCCCAGGCAGGCACAGATACGCAGTATTTT.

This clone was found a few times. The V call is TRBV5-6, the J call TRBJ2-7, with 9 nucleotides matching TRBD2. This CDR3 has 14 residues. From germline, CDR1 is SGHDT and CDR2 YYEEEE. V trimming: 3 bases; J trimming: 5 bases; junction bases outside the gene matches: 6. CDR3 region: CASSWGTSLDEQYF. CDR3 coding DNA: TGTGCCAGCAGCTGGGGGACTAGCCTGGACGAGCAGTACTTC.

V usage is TRBV7-8 and J usage is TRBJ1-6; possibly TRBD1 for D (6 bases). CDR3 length equals 20 residues. V lost 0 bases and J 2 bases, leaving 20 bases between the germline ends. The germline V gene encodes CDR1 SGHVS and CDR2 FQNEAQ. The CDR3 is CASSLAWDGGPSTYNSPLHF. The DNA of the CDR3 is TGTGCCAGCAGCTTAGCGTGGGATGGGGGCCCTTCAACCTATAATTCACCCCTCCACTTT.

With respect to this clone: Other DNA sequences of this sample code for an identical CDR3. The chain joins TRBV7-2 to TRBJ2-3; no definite D call. Germline CDR1 SGHTA, CDR2 FQGNSA. Trimming left V 1 base short and J 2 bases short, with 4 bases between. The CDR3 sequence is 13 residues long. This CDR3 is CASSLGATDTQYF. For the CDR3, the DNA is TGTGCCAGCAGCTTAGGGGCCACAGATACGCAGTATTTT.

The rearrangement links TRBV11-2 to TRBJ2-7, with TRBD1 matching 10 bases. The CDR3 has 15 amino acids. The germline V gene encodes CDR1 SGHAT and CDR2 FQNNGV. Trimming cost V 4 bases and J 7 bases; bases outside gene matches: 10. The CDR3 region is CASSSLGTGASEQYF. Here the CDR3 DNA reads TGTGCCAGCAGCTCCCTCGGGACAGGGGCCTCTGAGCAGTACTTC.

The chain joins TRBV9 to TRBJ2-2; 13 bases are a match to TRBD2. The CDR3 spans 16 residues. The ends lost 3 bases at V and 3 bases at J; junction bases unmatched: 2. CDR1 is SGDLS and CDR2 is YYNGEE in the germline V gene. The CDR3 loop is CASSDGLAGDTGELFF. Written as DNA, the CDR3 is TGTGCCAGCAGCGACGGACTAGCGGGAGACACCGGGGAGCTGTTTTTT.

The count of this clone is one. This rearrangement joins TRBV5-1 to TRBJ2-1, with D unclear. This CDR3 has 12 residues. Looked up from germline, CDR1 is SGHRS and CDR2 is YFSETQ. The V end lost 3 bases, the J end lost 6 bases, and 7 bases lay between the germline ends. The CDR3 nucleotides read TGCGCCAGCAGCTCCCAACTCAATGAGCAGTTCTTC. Its protein product is CASSSQLNEQFF.

This chain joins TRBV7-2 and TRBJ2-5, with D possibly being TRBD2 (5 bases). The CDR3 is made up of 14 amino acids. V was trimmed by 4 bases and J by 1 base, leaving 10 bases between them. The germline gives CDR1 SGHTA, CDR2 FQGNSA. In nucleotides, the CDR3 is TGTGCCAGCAGCTCGGCGCGGGCCCAAGAGACCCAGTACTTC. Encoded protein: CASSSARAQETQYF.

The J gene is TRBJ2-5, the V gene TRBV1; TRBD2 is taken as the D call from the table, unchecked against the DNA. TRBV1 has pseudogene status. CDR3 size: 19 residues. CDR3 region: CTSSQARASGGAHQETQYF. The CDR3 DNA is TGCACCAGCAGCCAAGCCAGGGCGAGCGGGGGGGCTCACCAAGAGACCCAGTACTTC.

V is TRBV27 and J is TRBJ2-3, with TRBD1 matching 7 bases. V trimming: 5 bases; J trimming: 0 bases; junction bases outside the gene matches: 5. The CDR3 is 15 amino acids. Germline V CDR1 and CDR2: MNHEY, SMNVEV (reference sequence). The CDR3 DNA sequence: TGTGCCAGCAGTCCCGGGACAGCTAGCACAGATACGCAGTATTTT. This encodes CASSPGTASTDTQYF.

The chain couples TRBV6-5 to TRBJ1-1; D is possibly TRBD1 (5 bases). The CDR3 consists of 12 residues. Germline V lookup: CDR1 MNHEY, CDR2 SVGAGI. V lost 0 bases and J lost 7, with 6 bases in between. In nucleotides, the CDR3 is TGTGCCAGCAGTTACTCCGGGGGTGAAGCTTTCTTT. This gives the protein CASSYSGGEAFF.

J is TRBJ2-2 and V is TRBV14; D may be TRBD2 (6 bases). The CDR3 runs to 15 residues. Trimming removed 4 bases from V and 3 bases from J, with 12 bases in between. In germline, CDR1 is SGHDN, CDR2 FVKESK. In nucleotides, the CDR3 is TGTGCCAGCAGCCTAACGGGAGAGGACACCGGGGAGCTGTTTTTT. Protein product: CASSLTGEDTGELFF.

V and J are TRBV15 and TRBJ1-6, with 8 bases that match TRBD1. The CDR3 has 14 residues. Germline V lookup: CDR1 LNHNV, CDR2 YYDKDF (reference sequence). V gave up 6 bases and J gave up 9 bases; unmatched junction bases: 7. The CDR3 is CATSWTGKASPLHF. In DNA form, the CDR3 reads TGTGCCACCAGTTGGACAGGGAAGGCTTCACCCCTCCACTTT.